This T cell receptor (beta chain) was observed in a study of blood T cells in healthy people across ages. Background on the study: Template switching caught about one barcoded beta molecule for each two T cells.

Total RNA was extracted at no less than 6 micrograms per sample. Findings and limits, study-wide: More naive CD4+ cells and higher diversity marked long-lived donors relative to aged donors. As age increased, TCR beta diversity per million T cells fell in a roughly linear fashion.

A few counts support this clonotype. Its matching antigen is unknown. Using a J-beta primer mix together with a sample-barcoded 5' primer, a second PCR was run for roughly 7 to 11 cycles. From the 5' RACE reads, TCRdb called clonotypes with MiXCR, one entry per CDR3 protein. Of about 720,000 distinct CDR3 sequences detected, about 20% appear once; the ten largest clones hold roughly 22%. The specimen was blood. The sequence came from an older man in good health.

CDR3 DNA sequence: TGTGCCAGCAGCATCCACGACAGGGGAGGGGGGTCCTACAATGAGCAGTTCTTC. Translated, it gives CASSIHDRGGGSYNEQFF. V gene TRBV7-2 combines with J gene TRBJ2-1, with D tentatively TRBD1 (8 bases). Germline values: CDR1 SGHTA, CDR2 FQGNSA. The V end lost 5 bases, the J end lost 1 base, and 21 bases lay between the germline ends. The CDR3 sequence is 18 residues long.